This T cell receptor beta chain came from a study of blood T cells in healthy people across ages (dated by TCRdb to the mid-2010s). Looking at the study overall: Template switching captured roughly one uniquely barcoded TCR beta cDNA molecule per two T cells in model experiments. Using deep sequencing normalized with unique cDNA molecular identifiers, the study measured how TCR beta repertoire diversity changes with age. The donors were split into four age groups: young (average around 16 years), middle-aged (roughly 40), aged (more than 60) and long-lived (roughly 86). To avoid experimental bias, donors of different ages were randomly spread across the sequencing lanes. The study analyzed two additional independent replicas of 1 million unique cDNA reads from the same blood draw for two donors, one aged 18 to 30 and one aged 80 or older. Here is what the overall study found, with its caveats: Estimates of total diversity based on one million sequenced T cells were regarded as lower bounds and as underestimates. Compared with the aged group, more naive CD4+ T cells, fewer expanded clones and increased TCR diversity were shown by the long-lived group, suggesting age selection. Donor CMV infection status was unknown, potentially confounding age-related changes in expanded clonotypes. Since profiling was done on bulk unsorted PBMCs, naive and antigen-experienced compartments could not be conclusively compared. A strong correlation was found between observed TCR beta diversity and the percentage of naive T cells measured by flow cytometry. Observed TCR beta diversity per million T cells fell roughly linearly with age, and a significant reduction was already apparent by age roughly 40.

This clonotype was counted ten times or more. The specificity of this receptor is unknown. At one end, the junction sequence differs from germline, possibly due to a read error. Library construction relied on 5' RACE. The second PCR ran for about 6 to 12 cycles and used a J-beta primer mix along with a sample-barcoded 5' primer. A unique molecular identifier was introduced onto each TCR beta cDNA molecule by a template-switch 5' adaptor carrying 12 random nucleotides. Each sample yielded at least 2.5 million CDR3-containing paired-end reads. The Mint cDNA synthesis kit, primed by a TRBC-specific oligonucleotide, was used to synthesize first-strand cDNA from all RNA. All cDNA was treated with uracil-DNA glycosylase and then went through a first 18-cycle PCR with the universal primers M1SS and BC2_uni_R. Per the original workflow: Each sample was normalized by randomly selecting 1 million high-quality reads, each carrying a distinct molecular identifier. Instead of being binned into consensus sequences, reads that shared molecular identifiers were thrown out. MiTCR, run with a Q25 quality threshold and the strictest error-elimination algorithm, handled CDR3 identification, clonotype clustering and error correction. A nonparametric unseen species model with Euler transformation was used to estimate a lower bound on total TCR beta diversity. TCRdb redid the processing of the public reads, applying fastp at Q25 and MiXCR, and retained in-frame beta chains. Each entry is one CDR3 protein sequence, shown with its most common DNA and genes. These V and J calls rely on TCRdb rather than the paper's analysis. The sample includes 1.8 million or so distinct CDR3 sequences, with 35% to 50% observed a single time. Of the sample, under 25% falls within the top ten clones.

The donors were 40 or so Caucasian individuals from Russia, aged 6 to 90 years, who were systemically healthy. Around 10 milliliters of peripheral blood were collected from each donor into EDTA-treated Vacutainer tubes. PBMCs were isolated by Ficoll-Paque density-gradient centrifugation, with at least 6 million obtained per sample. Trizol reagent was used to extract total RNA from the PBMCs, yielding at least 6 micrograms per sample. For every donor, an aliquot of PBMCs went through flow cytometry to measure the percentages of naive CD45RAhigh/CD27high T cells. Based on the germline V gene, the CDR1 and CDR2 sequences are SGHRS and YFSETQ. Spanning cysteine to phenylalanine, the CDR3 consists of 13 amino acids. Here the CDR3 DNA is all that survives: 39 bases in frame from base 1.

Sequencing was performed on blood. The V and J segments used are TRBV5-1 and TRBJ2-5; TRBD1 agrees with 7 junctional bases. The sequence derives from a human donor in good health. The nucleotides read TGTGCCAGCAGTTTAGGGACAGAAGAGACCCAGTACTTC. It codes for CASSLGTEETQYF.